This T cell receptor beta chain appears in the sequencing data of a study of OX40 agonist ivuxolimab in advanced cancers. As concerns this clone: Its specificity is not known.

Germline V CDR1 and CDR2: LNHDA, SQIVND (reference sequence). J was trimmed by 7 bases and V by 10 bases; bases with no gene match: 5. The CDR3 sequence is 11 residues long. Using immunoSEQ multiplex PCR, the repertoire was profiled, and TCRdb retains in-frame clones only, with some absent. The data contain 100,000 to 150,000 clones, around 93% of them seen just once; the ten biggest clones take up 0.8% to 1%. Study outcomes and limitations: Fewer expanded clones were found on average in CD4+ than in CD8+ T cells.

The material was CD4+ or CD8+ T cells sorted from blood, obtained in a trial of the OX40 agonist ivuxolimab. V is TRBV19 and J is TRBJ2-5, with 8 bases aligning to TRBD1. This clonotype originated in an adult with an advanced solid tumor such as melanoma, head and neck, liver or kidney cancer. CDR3 DNA: TGTGCCACCGCGGACAGGGCGACCCAGTACTTC. Residues: CATADRATQYF.